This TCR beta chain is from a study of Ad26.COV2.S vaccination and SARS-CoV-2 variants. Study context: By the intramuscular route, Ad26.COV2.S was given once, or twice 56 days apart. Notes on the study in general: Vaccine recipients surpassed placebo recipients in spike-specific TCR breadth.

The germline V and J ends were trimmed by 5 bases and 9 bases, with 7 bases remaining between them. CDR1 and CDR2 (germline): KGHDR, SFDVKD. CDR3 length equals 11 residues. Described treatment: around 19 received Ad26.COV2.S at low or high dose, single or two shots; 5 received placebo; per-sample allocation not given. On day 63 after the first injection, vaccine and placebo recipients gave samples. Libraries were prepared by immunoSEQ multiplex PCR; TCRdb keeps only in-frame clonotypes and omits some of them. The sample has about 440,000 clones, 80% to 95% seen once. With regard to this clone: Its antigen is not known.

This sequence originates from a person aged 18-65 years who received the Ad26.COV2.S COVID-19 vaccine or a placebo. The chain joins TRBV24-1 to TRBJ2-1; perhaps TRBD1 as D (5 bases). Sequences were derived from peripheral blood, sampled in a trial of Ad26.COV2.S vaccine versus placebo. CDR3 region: CATSGQGEQFF. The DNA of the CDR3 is TGTGCCACCAGTGGTCAGGGTGAGCAGTTCTTC.